The clone carrying this T cell receptor (beta chain) has a single count. The assay was immunoSEQ multiplex PCR, and TCRdb's table has in-frame clones only and misses some. The data contain fewer than 60,000 clones, around 87% of them singletons. Germline CDR1 and CDR2: SNHLY and FYNNEI. CDR3 length equals 14 residues. V gave up 3 bases and J gave up 1 base; unmatched junction bases: 2. The data were taken from a study of control samples from healthy donors and cancer patients. Sequenced sample: PBMCs. The genes are TRBV2 and TRBJ2-5; the match to TRBD1 covers 7 bases. The clonotype was recovered from a woman aged 60-75 years with lung cancer. The CDR3, as DNA: TGTGCCAGCAGTGATAGGGACAGCCAAGAGACCCAGTACTTC. It yields the protein CASSDRDSQETQYF.